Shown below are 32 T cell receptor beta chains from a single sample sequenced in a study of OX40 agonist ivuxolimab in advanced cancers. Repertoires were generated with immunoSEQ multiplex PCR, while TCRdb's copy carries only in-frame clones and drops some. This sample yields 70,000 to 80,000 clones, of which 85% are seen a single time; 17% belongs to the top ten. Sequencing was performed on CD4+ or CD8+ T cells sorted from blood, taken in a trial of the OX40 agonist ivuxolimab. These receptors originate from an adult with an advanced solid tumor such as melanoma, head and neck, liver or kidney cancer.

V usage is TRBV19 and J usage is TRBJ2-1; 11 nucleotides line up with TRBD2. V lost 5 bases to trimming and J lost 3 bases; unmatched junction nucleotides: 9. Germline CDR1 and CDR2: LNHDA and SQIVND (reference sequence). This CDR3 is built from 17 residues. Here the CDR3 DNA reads TGTGCCAGTAGTGTGTTAGCGGGAGGGACTGTCTACAATGAGCAGTTCTTC. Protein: CASSVLAGGTVYNEQFF.

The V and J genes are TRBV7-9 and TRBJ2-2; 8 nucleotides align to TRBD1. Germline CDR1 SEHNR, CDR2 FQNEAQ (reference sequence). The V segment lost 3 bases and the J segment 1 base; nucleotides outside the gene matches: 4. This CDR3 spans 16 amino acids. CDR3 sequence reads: CASSFPGGGNTGELFF. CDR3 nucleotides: TGTGCCAGCAGCTTTCCAGGGGGCGGGAACACCGGGGAGCTGTTTTTT. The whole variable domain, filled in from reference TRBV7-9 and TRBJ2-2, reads DTGVSQNPRHKITKRGQNVTFRCDPISEHNRLYWYRQTLGQGPEFLTYFQNEAQLEKSRLLSDRFSAERPKGSFSTLEIQRTEQGDSAMYLCASSFPGGGNTGELFFGEGSRLTVL.

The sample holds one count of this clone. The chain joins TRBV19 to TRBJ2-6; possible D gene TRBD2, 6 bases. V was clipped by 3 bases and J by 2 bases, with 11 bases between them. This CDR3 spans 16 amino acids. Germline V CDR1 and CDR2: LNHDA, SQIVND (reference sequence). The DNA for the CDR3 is TGTGCCAGTAGTATTTGGGGGAGGACTGGGGCCAACGTCCTGACTTTC. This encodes CASSIWGRTGANVLTF. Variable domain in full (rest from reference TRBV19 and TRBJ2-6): DGGITQSPKYLFRKEGQNVTLSCEQNLNHDAMYWYRQDPGQGLRLIYYSQIVNDFQKGDIAEGYSVSREKKESFPLTVTSAQKNPTAFYLCASSIWGRTGANVLTFGAGSRLTVL.

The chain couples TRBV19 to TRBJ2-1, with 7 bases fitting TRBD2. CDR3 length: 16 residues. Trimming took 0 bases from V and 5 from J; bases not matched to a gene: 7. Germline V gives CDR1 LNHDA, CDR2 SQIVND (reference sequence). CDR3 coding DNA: TGTGCCAGTAGTATAGACGACGGGAGGTCCAACAATGAGCAGTTCTTC. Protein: CASSIDDGRSNNEQFF. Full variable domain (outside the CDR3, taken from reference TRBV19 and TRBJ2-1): DGGITQSPKYLFRKEGQNVTLSCEQNLNHDAMYWYRQDPGQGLRLIYYSQIVNDFQKGDIAEGYSVSREKKESFPLTVTSAQKNPTAFYLCASSIDDGRSNNEQFFGPGTRLTVL.

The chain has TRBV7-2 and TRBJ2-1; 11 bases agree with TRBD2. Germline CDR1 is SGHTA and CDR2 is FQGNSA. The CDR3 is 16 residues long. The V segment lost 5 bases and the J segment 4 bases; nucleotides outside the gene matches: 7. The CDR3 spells CASSPLAGGAYNEQFF. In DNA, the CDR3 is TGTGCCAGCAGCCCGCTAGCGGGAGGAGCTTACAATGAGCAGTTCTTC.

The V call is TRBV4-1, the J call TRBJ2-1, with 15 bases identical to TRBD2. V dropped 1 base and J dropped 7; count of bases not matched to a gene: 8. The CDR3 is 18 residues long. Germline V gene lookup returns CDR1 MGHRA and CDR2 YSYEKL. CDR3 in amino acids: CASSQGGTSGRPGNEQFF. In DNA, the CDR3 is TGCGCCAGCAGCCAAGGCGGGACTAGCGGGAGGCCGGGTAATGAGCAGTTCTTC.

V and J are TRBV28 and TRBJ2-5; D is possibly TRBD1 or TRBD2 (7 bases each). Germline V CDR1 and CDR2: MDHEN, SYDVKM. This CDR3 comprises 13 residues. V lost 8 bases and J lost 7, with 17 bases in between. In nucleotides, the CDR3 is TGTGCCAGCGCAGGGGCAGGGGGGGGGACCCAGTACTTC. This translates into CASAGAGGGTQYF.

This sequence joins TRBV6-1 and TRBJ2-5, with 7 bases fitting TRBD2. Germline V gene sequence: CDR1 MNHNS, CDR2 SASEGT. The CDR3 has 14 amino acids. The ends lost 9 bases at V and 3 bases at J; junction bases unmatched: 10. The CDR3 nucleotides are TGTGCCAGTACCCCTGGGAGGGTAAAAGAGACCCAGTACTTC. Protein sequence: CASTPGRVKETQYF.

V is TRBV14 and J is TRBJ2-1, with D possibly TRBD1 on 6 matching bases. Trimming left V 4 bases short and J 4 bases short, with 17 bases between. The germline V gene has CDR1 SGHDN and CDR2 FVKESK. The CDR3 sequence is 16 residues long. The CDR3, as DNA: TGTGCCAGCAGCCTGAGTCCCGGGACACCATACAATGAGCAGTTCTTC. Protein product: CASSLSPGTPYNEQFF.

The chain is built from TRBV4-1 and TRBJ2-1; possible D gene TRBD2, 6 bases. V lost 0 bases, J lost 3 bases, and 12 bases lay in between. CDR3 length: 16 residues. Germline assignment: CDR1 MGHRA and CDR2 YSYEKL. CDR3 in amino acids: CASSQEGRDDYNEQFF. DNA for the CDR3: TGCGCCAGCAGCCAAGAAGGGCGGGATGACTACAATGAGCAGTTCTTC.

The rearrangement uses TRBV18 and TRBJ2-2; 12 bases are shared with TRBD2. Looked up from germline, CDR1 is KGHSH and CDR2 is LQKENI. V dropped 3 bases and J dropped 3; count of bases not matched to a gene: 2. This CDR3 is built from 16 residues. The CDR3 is CASSPWTSGDTGELFF. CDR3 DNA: TGTGCCAGCTCACCGTGGACTAGCGGGGACACCGGGGAGCTGTTTTTT.

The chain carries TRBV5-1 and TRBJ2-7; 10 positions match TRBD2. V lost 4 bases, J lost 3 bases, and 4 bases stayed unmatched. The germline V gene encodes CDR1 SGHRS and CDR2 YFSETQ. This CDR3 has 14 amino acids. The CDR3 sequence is CASSPRTSGYEQYF. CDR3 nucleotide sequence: TGCGCCAGCAGCCCGAGGACTAGCGGCTACGAGCAGTACTTC.

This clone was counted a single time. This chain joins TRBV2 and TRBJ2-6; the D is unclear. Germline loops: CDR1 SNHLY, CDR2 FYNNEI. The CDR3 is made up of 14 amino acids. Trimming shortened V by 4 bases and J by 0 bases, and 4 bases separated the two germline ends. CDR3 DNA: TGTGCCAGCAGTGCGTCCTCTGGGGCCAACGTCCTGACTTTC. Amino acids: CASSASSGANVLTF.

CDR3 protein: CASSPNRQVYEQYF. The CDR3 DNA reads TGTGCCAGCAGCCCGAACCGACAGGTGTACGAGCAGTACTTC. The rearrangement joins TRBV11-2 to TRBJ2-7, with D possibly matching TRBD1 (6 bases). CDR3 length: 14 residues. The germline V gene has CDR1 SGHAT and CDR2 FQNNGV. V lost 5 bases to trimming and J lost 4 bases, with 15 bases between them. The whole variable domain, filled in from reference TRBV11-2 and TRBJ2-7, reads EAGVAQSPRYKIIEKRQSVAFWCNPISGHATLYWYQQILGQGPKLLIQFQNNGVVDDSQLPKDRFSAERLKGVDSTLKIQPAKLEDSAVYLCASSPNRQVYEQYFGPGTRLTVT.

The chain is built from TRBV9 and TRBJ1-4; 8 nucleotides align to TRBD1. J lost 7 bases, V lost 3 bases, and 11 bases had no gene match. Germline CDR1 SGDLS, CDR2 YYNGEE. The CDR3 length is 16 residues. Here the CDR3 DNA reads TGTGCCAGCAGCGCAAAATCCGGGACAGGCGCTGAAAAACTGTTTTTT. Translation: CASSAKSGTGAEKLFF.

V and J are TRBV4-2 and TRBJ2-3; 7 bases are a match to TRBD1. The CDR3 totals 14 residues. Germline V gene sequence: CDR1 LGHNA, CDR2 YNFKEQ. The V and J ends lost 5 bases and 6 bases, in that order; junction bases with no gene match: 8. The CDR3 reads CASSSQGDGDTQYF. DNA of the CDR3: TGTGCCAGCAGCTCTCAGGGGGATGGGGATACGCAGTATTTT.

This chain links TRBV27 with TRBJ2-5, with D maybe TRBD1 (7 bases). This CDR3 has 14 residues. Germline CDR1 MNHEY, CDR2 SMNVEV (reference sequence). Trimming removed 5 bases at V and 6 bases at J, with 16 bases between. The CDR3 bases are TGTGCCAGCAGTCTGACAGGGAGGCGGCAGACCCAGTACTTC. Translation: CASSLTGRRQTQYF.

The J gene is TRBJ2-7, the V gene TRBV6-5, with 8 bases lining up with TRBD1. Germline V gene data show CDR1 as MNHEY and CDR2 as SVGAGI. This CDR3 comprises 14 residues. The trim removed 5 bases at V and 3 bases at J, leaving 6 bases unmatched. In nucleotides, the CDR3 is TGTGCCAGCAGTCCTCGGACAGGGTTCTACGAGCAGTACTTC. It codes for CASSPRTGFYEQYF.

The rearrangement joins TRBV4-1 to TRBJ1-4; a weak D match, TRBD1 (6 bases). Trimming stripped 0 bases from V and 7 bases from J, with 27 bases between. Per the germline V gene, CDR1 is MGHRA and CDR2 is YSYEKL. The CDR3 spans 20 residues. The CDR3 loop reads CASSQEWGGRGAGSSEKLFF. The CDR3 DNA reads TGCGCCAGCAGCCAAGAATGGGGGGGCAGGGGCGCGGGTTCTAGTGAAAAACTGTTTTTT.

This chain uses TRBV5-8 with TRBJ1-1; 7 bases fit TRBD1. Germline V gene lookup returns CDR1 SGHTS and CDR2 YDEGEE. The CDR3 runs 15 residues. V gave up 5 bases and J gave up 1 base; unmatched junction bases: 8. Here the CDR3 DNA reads TGTGCCAGCAGAGCGCGTGGGACAGCGAACACTGAAGCTTTCTTT. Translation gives CASRARGTANTEAFF.

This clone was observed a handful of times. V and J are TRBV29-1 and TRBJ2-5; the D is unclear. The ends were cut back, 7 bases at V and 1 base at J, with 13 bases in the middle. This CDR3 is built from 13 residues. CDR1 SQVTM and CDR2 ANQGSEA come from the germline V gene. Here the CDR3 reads CSGSRNSQETQYF. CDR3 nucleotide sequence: TGCAGCGGGAGCCGAAATTCCCAAGAGACCCAGTACTTC.

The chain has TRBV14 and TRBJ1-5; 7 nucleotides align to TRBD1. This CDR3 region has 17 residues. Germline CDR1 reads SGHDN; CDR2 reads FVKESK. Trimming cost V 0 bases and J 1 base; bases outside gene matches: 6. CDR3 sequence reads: CASSQDRGGSSNQPQHF. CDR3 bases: TGTGCCAGCAGCCAAGATCGAGGGGGCTCGAGCAATCAGCCCCAGCATTTT.

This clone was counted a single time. CDR3 sequence (DNA): TGTGCCAGCAGACTAGGGGCCTGGGCCCTCCACTTT. Its protein product is CASRLGAWALHF. The V and J genes are TRBV28 and TRBJ1-6, with D possibly matching TRBD1 (5 bases). V dropped 6 bases and J dropped 14 bases, with 14 bases sitting between them. This CDR3 is 12 amino acids long. Germline V lookup: CDR1 MDHEN, CDR2 SYDVKM. Together with reference TRBV28 and TRBJ1-6, the CDR3 gives the full variable domain: DVKVTQSSRYLVKRTGEKVFLECVQDMDHENMFWYRQDPGLGLRLIYFSYDVKMKEKGDIPEGYSVSREKKERFSLILESASTNQTSMYLCASRLGAWALHFGNGTRLTVT.

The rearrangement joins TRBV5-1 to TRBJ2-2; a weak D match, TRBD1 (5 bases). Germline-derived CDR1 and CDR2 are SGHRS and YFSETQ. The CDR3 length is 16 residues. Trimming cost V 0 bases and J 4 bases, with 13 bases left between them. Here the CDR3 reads CASSLVPGMGTGELFF. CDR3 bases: TGCGCCAGCAGCTTGGTTCCAGGGATGGGCACCGGGGAGCTGTTTTTT.

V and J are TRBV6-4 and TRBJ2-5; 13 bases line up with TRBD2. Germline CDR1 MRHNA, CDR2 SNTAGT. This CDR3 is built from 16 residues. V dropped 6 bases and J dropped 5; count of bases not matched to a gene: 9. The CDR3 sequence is CASSETLAGGPETQYF. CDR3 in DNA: TGTGCCAGCAGCGAAACACTAGCGGGAGGGCCGGAGACCCAGTACTTC.

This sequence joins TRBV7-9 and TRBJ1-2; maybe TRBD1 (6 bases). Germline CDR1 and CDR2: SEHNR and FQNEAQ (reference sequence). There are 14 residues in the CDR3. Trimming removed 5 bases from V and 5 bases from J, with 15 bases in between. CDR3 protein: CASSTSTGLYGYTF. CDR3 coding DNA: TGTGCCAGCAGCACCTCAACAGGGTTATATGGCTACACCTTC.

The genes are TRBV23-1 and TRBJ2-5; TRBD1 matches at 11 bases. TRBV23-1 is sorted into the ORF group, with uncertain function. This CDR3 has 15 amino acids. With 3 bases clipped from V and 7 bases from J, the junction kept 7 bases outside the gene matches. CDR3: CASSQEGQGARTQYF. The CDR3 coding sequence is TGCGCCAGCAGTCAGGAAGGACAGGGGGCGAGGACCCAGTACTTC.

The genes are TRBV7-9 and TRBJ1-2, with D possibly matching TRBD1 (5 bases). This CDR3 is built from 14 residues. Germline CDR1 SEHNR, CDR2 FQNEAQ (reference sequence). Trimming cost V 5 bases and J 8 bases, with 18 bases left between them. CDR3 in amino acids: CASSPSGGFGGYTF. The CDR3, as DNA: TGTGCCAGCAGCCCATCTGGGGGGTTTGGAGGCTACACCTTC.

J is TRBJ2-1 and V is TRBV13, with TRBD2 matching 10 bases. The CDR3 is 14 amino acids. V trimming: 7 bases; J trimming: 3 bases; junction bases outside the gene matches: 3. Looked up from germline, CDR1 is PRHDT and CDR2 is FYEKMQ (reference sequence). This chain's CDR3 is CASTLAGVYNEQFF. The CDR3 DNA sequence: TGTGCCAGCACCCTAGCGGGAGTCTACAATGAGCAGTTCTTC.

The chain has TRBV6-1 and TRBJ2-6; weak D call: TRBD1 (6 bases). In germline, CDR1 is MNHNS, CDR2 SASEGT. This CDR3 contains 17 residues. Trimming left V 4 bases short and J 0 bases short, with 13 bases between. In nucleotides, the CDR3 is TGTGCCAGCAGTGGCAGGGGATCCGTCTCTGGGGCCAACGTCCTGACTTTC. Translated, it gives CASSGRGSVSGANVLTF.

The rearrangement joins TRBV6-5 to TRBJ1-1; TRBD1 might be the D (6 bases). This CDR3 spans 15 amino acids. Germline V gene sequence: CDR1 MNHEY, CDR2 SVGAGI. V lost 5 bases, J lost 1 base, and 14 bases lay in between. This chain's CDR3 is CASSPRQESNTEAFF. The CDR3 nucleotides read TGTGCCAGCAGTCCCAGACAGGAATCGAACACTGAAGCTTTCTTT.

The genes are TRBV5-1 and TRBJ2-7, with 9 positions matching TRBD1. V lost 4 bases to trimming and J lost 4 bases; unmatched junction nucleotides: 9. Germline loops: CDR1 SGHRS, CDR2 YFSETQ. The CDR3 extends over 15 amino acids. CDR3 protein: CASSPRTGDPYEQYF. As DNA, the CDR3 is TGCGCCAGCAGCCCCCGGACAGGGGATCCTTACGAGCAGTACTTC.